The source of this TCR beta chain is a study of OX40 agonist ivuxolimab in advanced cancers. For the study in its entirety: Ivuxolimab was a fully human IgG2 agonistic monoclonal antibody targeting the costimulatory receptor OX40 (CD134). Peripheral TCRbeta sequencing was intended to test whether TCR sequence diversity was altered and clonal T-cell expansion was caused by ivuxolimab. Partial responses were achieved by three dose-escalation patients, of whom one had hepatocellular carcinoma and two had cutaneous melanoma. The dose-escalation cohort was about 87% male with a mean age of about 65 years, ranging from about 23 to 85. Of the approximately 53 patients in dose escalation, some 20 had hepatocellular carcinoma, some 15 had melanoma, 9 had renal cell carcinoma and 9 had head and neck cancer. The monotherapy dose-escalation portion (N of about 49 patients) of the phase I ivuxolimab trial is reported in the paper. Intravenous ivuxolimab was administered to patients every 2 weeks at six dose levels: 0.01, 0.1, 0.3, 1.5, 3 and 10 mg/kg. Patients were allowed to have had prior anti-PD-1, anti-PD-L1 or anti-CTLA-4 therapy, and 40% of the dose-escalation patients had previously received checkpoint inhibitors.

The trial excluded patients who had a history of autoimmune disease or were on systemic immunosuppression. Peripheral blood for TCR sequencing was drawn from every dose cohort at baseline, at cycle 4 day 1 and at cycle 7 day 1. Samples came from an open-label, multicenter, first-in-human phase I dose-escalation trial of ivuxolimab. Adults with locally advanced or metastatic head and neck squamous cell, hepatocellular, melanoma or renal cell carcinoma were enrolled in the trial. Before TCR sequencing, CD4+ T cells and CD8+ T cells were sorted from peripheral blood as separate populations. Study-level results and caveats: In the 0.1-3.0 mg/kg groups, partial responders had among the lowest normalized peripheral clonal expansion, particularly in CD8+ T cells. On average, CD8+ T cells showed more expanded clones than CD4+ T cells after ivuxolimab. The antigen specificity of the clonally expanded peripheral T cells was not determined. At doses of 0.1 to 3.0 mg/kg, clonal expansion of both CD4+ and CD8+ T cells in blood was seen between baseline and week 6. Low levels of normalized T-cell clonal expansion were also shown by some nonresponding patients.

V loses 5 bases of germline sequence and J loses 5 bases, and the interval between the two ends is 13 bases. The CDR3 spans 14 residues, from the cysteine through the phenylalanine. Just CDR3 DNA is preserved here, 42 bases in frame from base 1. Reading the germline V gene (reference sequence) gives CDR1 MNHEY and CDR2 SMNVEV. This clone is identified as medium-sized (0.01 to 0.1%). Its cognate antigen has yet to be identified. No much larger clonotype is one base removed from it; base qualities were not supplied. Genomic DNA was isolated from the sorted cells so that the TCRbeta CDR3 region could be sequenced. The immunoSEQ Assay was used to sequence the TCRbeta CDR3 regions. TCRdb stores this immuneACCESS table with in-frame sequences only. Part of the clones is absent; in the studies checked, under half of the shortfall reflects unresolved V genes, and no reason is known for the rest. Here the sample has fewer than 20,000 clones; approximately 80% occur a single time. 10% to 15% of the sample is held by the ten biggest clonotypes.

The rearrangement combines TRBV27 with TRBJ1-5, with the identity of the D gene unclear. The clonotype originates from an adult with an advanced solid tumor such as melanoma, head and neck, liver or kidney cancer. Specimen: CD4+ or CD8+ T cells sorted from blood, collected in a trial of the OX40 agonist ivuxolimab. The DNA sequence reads TGTGCCAGCAGTCCCCAGGAGGATGATCAGCCCCAGCATTTT. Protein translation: CASSPQEDDQPQHF.